Sequencing of this TCR beta chain was carried out in a study of beta chain features in type 1 diabetes. Looking at the study overall: Investigators examined approximately 110,000,000 sorted cells across all samples.

This CDR3 has 16 amino acids. V was trimmed by 4 bases and J by 8 bases, leaving 21 bases between them. Germline loops: CDR1 PRHDT, CDR2 FYEKMQ (reference sequence). Concerning this clone itself: Its antigen is unknown.

The study reverse transcribed the entire isolated RNA, so it sequenced expressed TCRB transcripts. The protocol was immunoSEQ multiplex PCR, while the TCRdb copy is restricted to in-frame clones and leaves out a portion. The repertoire includes hundreds of thousands of clones, around 15% of them detected once, and approximately 0.02% sits in the top ten. Findings and limits, study-wide: Type 1 diabetes patients had VDJ junctions that carried fewer insertions and more deletions. The naive, central memory and Treg TCRB repertoires showed an apparent similarity that was greater among patients than among healthy donors. Within each of all four CD4+ subsets, Type 1 diabetes patients had TCRB CDR3s that were moderately but significantly shorter.

CD4+ naive, central memory, regulatory and stem cell-like memory subsets were isolated by sorting on CD45RO/CCR7/CD25/CD127/CD95/CD27. This TCR was sampled from a man younger than 35 with type 1 diabetes. V gene TRBV13 combines with J gene TRBJ2-4; D possibly corresponds to TRBD2 (5 bases). The source material was naive CD4+ T cells from blood. In nucleotides, the CDR3 is TGTGCCAGCAGCTCCGACCAAAAAACCCCCGGGGACATTCAGTACTTC. Protein sequence: CASSSDQKTPGDIQYF.